These T cell receptor beta chains were read from a single sample in a study of shared clonotypes between healthy human individuals. Using immunoSEQ multiplex PCR, the repertoire was profiled, and TCRdb retains in-frame clones only, with some absent. The sample includes 2,500,000 or so clones, just over 90% seen only once; the top ten take about 0.13%. The source material was naive CD4+ T cells sorted from blood. These receptors were taken from a man aged 18 to 29 in good health. CDR3s include the opening cysteine and the closing phenylalanine or tryptophan. Each record gives: D gene, clone size, V gene, J gene, CDR3 DNA, CDR3 protein. A D gene is named only where the DNA matches it firmly. Not all rows give a size; the values are once, few, many and, for expanded clones, a class.

.	.	TRBV10-3	TRBJ2-3	TGTGCCATCAGTGAGTCTCAAGTGGGAATGGCAGATACGCAGTATTTT	CAISESQVGMADTQYF
.	few	TRBV19	TRBJ1-6	TGTGCCAGTAGTATTCTGGCCCAGGGTAATTCACCCCTCCACTTT	CASSILAQGNSPLHF
TRBD2	.	TRBV30	TRBJ2-1	TGTGCCTGGAGCGGGGGGGAGAATGAGCAGTTCTTC	CAWSGGENEQFF
.	.	TRBV5-1	TRBJ1-1	TGCGCCAGCAGCCTGACAGGCGGGATGAACACTGAAGCTTTCTTT	CASSLTGGMNTEAFF
.	.	TRBV6-7	TRBJ2-1	TGTGCCAGCAGTTATCTAGGCTCCTACAATGAGCAGTTCTTC	CASSYLGSYNEQFF
TRBD2	.	TRBV19	TRBJ2-7	TGTGCCAGTAGCAAACGAGGACTAGCTTACGAGCAGTACTTC	CASSKRGLAYEQYF
TRBD2	.	TRBV19	TRBJ2-1	TGTGCCAGTAGCTTTTCCGGGACTACTAATGAGCAGTTCTTC	CASSFSGTTNEQFF
.	once	TRBV30	TRBJ2-2	TGTGCCTGGAGAGGGGGCACCGGGGAGCTGTTTTTT	CAWRGGTGELFF
TRBD1	.	TRBV5-1	TRBJ2-7	TGCGCCAGCAGCTGGACAGGGCCCGAGCAGTACTTC	CASSWTGPEQYF
.	.	TRBV11-3	TRBJ2-2	TGTGCCAGCAGCTTAGGTTCAAACCGGGGGCCGACCGGGGAGCTGTTTTTT	CASSLGSNRGPTGELFF
.	.	TRBV4-1	TRBJ1-6	TGCGCCAGCAGCCAAGATAGGGCGGGAAATTCACCCCTCCACTTT	CASSQDRAGNSPLHF
TRBD1	.	TRBV15	TRBJ2-7	TGTGCCACCAGCAGAGTTTGGGGACAGGGGGCCCGCGAGCAGTACTTC	CATSRVWGQGAREQYF
.	.	TRBV5-1	TRBJ2-3	TGCGCCAGCCGAGCCGGACGGATCCCTAGCACAGATACGCAGTATTTT	CASRAGRIPSTDTQYF
TRBD1	few	TRBV5-1	TRBJ1-3	TGCGCCAGCAGCTTGGGGGGACAGGGGAGCTCTGGAAACACCATATATTTT	CASSLGGQGSSGNTIYF
.	.	TRBV19	TRBJ1-5	TGTGCCAGTAGTTTCGGTAGCAATCAGCCCCAGCATTTT	CASSFGSNQPQHF
.	.	TRBV18	TRBJ2-7	TGTGCCAGCTCACCAGGCCGAAGGGACGAGCAGTACTTC	CASSPGRRDEQYF
TRBD1	.	TRBV6-6	TRBJ1-5	TGTGCCACCCTCTCCGGGACAGGGGGCAATCAGCCCCAGCATTTT	CATLSGTGGNQPQHF
.	.	TRBV2	TRBJ2-2	TGTGCCAGCAGGGACTGGACGGACACCGGGGAGCTGTTTTTT	CASRDWTDTGELFF
TRBD1	.	TRBV6-6	TRBJ1-3	TGTGCCAGCAGTAACAGGGGGCTAGGTCCAGGCACCATATATTTT	CASSNRGLGPGTIYF
.	.	TRBV6-5	TRBJ1-5	TGTGCCAGCAGAGCCGGATGGGGTAGCAATCAGCCCCAGCATTTT	CASRAGWGSNQPQHF
TRBD2	.	TRBV30	TRBJ2-7	TGTGCCTGGAGCTCCGGACTAGCGGGACCCTTAGATCGCTACGAGCAGTACTTC	CAWSSGLAGPLDRYEQYF
.	.	TRBV30	TRBJ2-3	TGTGCCTGGAGTGTACCGCCCCCAGATACGCAGTATTTT	CAWSVPPPDTQYF
.	.	TRBV18	TRBJ2-7	TGTGCCAGCTCACCCGGGGGGCAGCCCTACGAGCAGTACTTC	CASSPGGQPYEQYF
TRBD2	.	TRBV4-1	TRBJ2-7	TGCGCCAGCAGCCGGGGACTATCCCCTATCGAGCAGTACTTC	CASSRGLSPIEQYF
TRBD2	.	TRBV5-1	TRBJ2-1	TGCGCCAGCAGCTTGGAGCTAGCGGGTTACAATGAGCAGTTCTTC	CASSLELAGYNEQFF
.	once	TRBV5-3	TRBJ2-3	TGTGCCAGAAGCTACGTGCTAGCTTCCCCTCCCTTCGCGCAGTATTTT	CARSYVLASPPFAQYF
.	.	TRBV9	TRBJ2-3	TGTGCCAGCAGCCTACGGACGGTTTCTAGCACAGATACGCAGTATTTT	CASSLRTVSSTDTQYF
.	.	TRBV7-2	TRBJ1-6	TGTGCCAGCAGGCAAATCACAGGTTCACCCCTCCACTTT	CASRQITGSPLHF
.	.	TRBV18	TRBJ2-1	TGTGCCAGCTCCCCACTTAGCGGACGAACCTACAATGAGCAGTTCTTC	CASSPLSGRTYNEQFF
.	.	TRBV6-5	TRBJ2-3	TGTGCCAGCAGCCCCCGGACCGGAGGTGCAGATACGCAGTATTTT	CASSPRTGGADTQYF
.	once	TRBV18	TRBJ2-6	TGTGCCAGCCGCATAAGCTCTGGGGCCAACGTCCTGACTTTC	CASRISSGANVLTF
.	.	TRBV7-9	TRBJ1-2	TGTGCCAGCAGACAAGGGGGGAGTTTCAGGGCTAACTATGGCTACACCTTC	CASRQGGSFRANYGYTF
.	.	TRBV5-1	TRBJ1-1	TGCGCCAGCAGCTTGGTGGGGGGCGGCCTGAACACTGAAGCTTTCTTT	CASSLVGGGLNTEAFF
.	.	TRBV18	TRBJ1-6	TGTGCCAGCTCACTTGGGGGGAACTTGGATTCACCCCTCCACTTT	CASSLGGNLDSPLHF
TRBD1	.	TRBV7-2	TRBJ1-4	TGTGCCAGCAGCACGACGACAGGGGGGAGGGCTAATGAAAAACTGTTTTTT	CASSTTTGGRANEKLFF
TRBD2	.	TRBV9	TRBJ2-3	TGTGCCAGCAGCGTAGGGGTTCTAGCGGGAGTCCTCGATACGCAGTATTTT	CASSVGVLAGVLDTQYF
.	.	TRBV5-4	TRBJ2-5	TGTGCCAGCAGCTCCCAGGGGCGGGGGGAGACCCAGTACTTC	CASSSQGRGETQYF
.	.	TRBV18	TRBJ1-6	TGTGCCAGCTCACCGTCCCTGAGCTCCTATAATTCACCCCTCCACTTT	CASSPSLSSYNSPLHF
TRBD1	.	TRBV5-4	TRBJ2-1	TGTGCCAGCAGCTCAACCGGGACAGGGAGTCATGAGCAGTTCTTC	CASSSTGTGSHEQFF
TRBD2	.	TRBV5-1	TRBJ2-1	TGCGCCAGCAGCTTGGGAGCGGGGGGGAGCTCCTACAATGAGCAGTTCTTC	CASSLGAGGSSYNEQFF
.	.	TRBV5-1	TRBJ2-1	TGCGCCAGCAGCTTGGGGGGGAGCTACAATGAGCAGTTCTTC	CASSLGGSYNEQFF
.	.	TRBV28	TRBJ1-2	TGTGCCAGCAGTCCGTACACAGGAGGGGTCAACTATGGCTACACCTTC	CASSPYTGGVNYGYTF
TRBD1	.	TRBV2	TRBJ2-7	TGTGCCAGCACCTCAGACAGGGGAACCTCCTACGAGCAGTACTTC	CASTSDRGTSYEQYF
TRBD1	few	TRBV19	TRBJ2-6	TGTGCCAGTAGTAAGGGACAGGGGAACTCTGGGGCCAACGTCCTGACTTTC	CASSKGQGNSGANVLTF
.	.	TRBV5-1	TRBJ2-1	TGCGCCAGCAGGATAGGACCCGCATACAATGAGCAGTTCTTC	CASRIGPAYNEQFF
.	.	TRBV4-1	TRBJ2-3	TGCGCCAGCAGCCAAGCGGGGATCACAGATACGCAGTATTTT	CASSQAGITDTQYF